The 17 T cell receptor beta chains below were found in one sample sequenced in a study (dated by TCRdb to about 2016). The library was built by means of RT-PCR. Sequencing was carried out with an Illumina MiSeq. TCRdb reprocessing: public reads trimmed at Q25 with fastp, clones called with MiXCR, in-frame beta chains kept. Rows with a matching CDR3 protein are joined into one entry that keeps the most common DNA and genes. Within this sample are about 700,000 distinct CDR3 sequences, with 12% to 15% of them counted one time only. 3.6% of the sample is taken by the ten largest. The sequencing input was memory CD4+ T cells from blood. The receptors stem from a female donor in good health, serving as a healthy control.

This clonotype has a handful of counts. The chain combines TRBV11-3 with TRBJ2-5, with D perhaps being TRBD1 or TRBD2 (5 bases each). The V gene lost 8 bases and the J gene lost 5 bases, with 9 bases spanning the gap. In germline, CDR1 is SGHNT, CDR2 YENEEA. The CDR3 contains 11 residues. The CDR3 region is CASPEGETQYF. As DNA, the CDR3 is TGTGCCAGCCCCGAGGGGGAGACCCAGTACTTC. The variable domain in full, with the rest retrieved from reference TRBV11-3 and TRBJ2-5, is EAGVVQSPRYKIIEKKQPVAFWCNPISGHNTLYWYLQNLGQGPELLIRYENEEAVDDSQLPKDRFSAERLKGVDSTLKIQPAELGDSAVYLCASPEGETQYFGPGTRLLVL.

This clonotype was detected ten times or more. The rearrangement joins TRBV29-1 to TRBJ2-7, with D uncertain. Germline lookup yields CDR1 SQVTM and CDR2 ANQGSEA. V was trimmed by 6 bases and J by 0 bases, leaving 12 bases between them. This CDR3 spans 13 amino acids. CDR3 sequence reads: CSVKASSSYEQYF. CDR3 nucleotide sequence: TGCAGCGTCAAGGCGTCCAGCTCCTACGAGCAGTACTTC.

This clonotype was seen repeatedly, ten times or more. The V and J genes are TRBV7-2 and TRBJ1-2; D possibly corresponds to TRBD1 (6 bases). The CDR3 covers 15 residues. Germline CDR1 SGHTA, CDR2 FQGNSA. Trimming pared 5 bases from V and 4 bases from J, leaving 17 bases between. For the CDR3, the DNA is TGTGCCAGCAGCCCACCAGACAGGTTACTCTATGGCTACACCTTC. Protein: CASSPPDRLLYGYTF.

This clonotype was seen ten or more times. The CDR3 sequence: CSASDYGYTF. CDR3 sequence (DNA): TGCAGTGCTAGCGACTATGGCTACACCTTC. The V call is TRBV20-1, the J call TRBJ1-2; D is undetermined. Trimming left V 3 bases short and J 3 bases short, with 2 bases between. Germline V gene sequence: CDR1 DFQATT, CDR2 SNEGSKA (reference sequence). This CDR3 is 10 amino acids long.

V gene TRBV28 combines with J gene TRBJ1-1; no clear D gene. The V end was cut by 4 bases, the J end by 4 bases, with 16 bases between. CDR3 length equals 15 residues. Germline V gives CDR1 MDHEN, CDR2 SYDVKM. CDR3 residues: CASSSIQTEVTEAFF. The CDR3 DNA sequence: TGTGCCAGCAGTTCCATACAGACGGAGGTCACTGAAGCTTTCTTT.

This clonotype was recorded a few times. J is TRBJ1-4 and V is TRBV10-2; D gene unclear. CDR1 and CDR2 from the germline V gene are WSHSY and SAAADI. Trimming took off 6 bases at V and 4 bases at J, with 12 bases between the two ends. The CDR3 covers 14 residues. The CDR3 DNA reads TGCGCCAGCAGGACGACGGAAAGTAATGAAAAACTGTTTTTT. Its protein product is CASRTTESNEKLFF.

V and J are TRBV24-1 and TRBJ2-2; TRBD1 aligns across 10 bases. CDR1 and CDR2 from the germline V gene are KGHDR and SFDVKD. This CDR3 spans 18 amino acids. Trimming took 1 base from V and 1 from J; bases not matched to a gene: 5. The CDR3 reads CATSDLSGTGVNTGELFF. The CDR3 DNA is TGTGCCACCAGTGATTTATCCGGGACAGGGGTGAACACCGGGGAGCTGTTTTTT.

In its sample, this clonotype was seen many times. The chain joins TRBV29-1 to TRBJ2-4, with TRBD2 as a possible D gene (5 bases). Germline-derived CDR1 and CDR2 are SQVTM and ANQGSEA. Trimming shortened V by 7 bases and J by 2 bases, and 18 bases separated the two germline ends. The CDR3 totals 15 residues. In DNA form, the CDR3 reads TGCAGCGCCTCAGAGCAGGAGGCATCCAAAAACATTCAGTACTTC. It encodes CSASEQEASKNIQYF.

For the CDR3, the DNA is TGTGCCAGCAGCTTATTGGGTGAACAGGGCTACGAGCAGTACTTC. This translates into CASSLLGEQGYEQYF. The V and J genes are TRBV7-9 and TRBJ2-7, with D tentatively TRBD1 (6 bases). Germline V lookup: CDR1 SEHNR, CDR2 FQNEAQ (reference sequence). CDR3 size: 15 residues. Deletions cut 2 bases from V and 3 bases from J, with 14 bases between.

The chain is built from TRBV6-1 and TRBJ2-6, with D unclear. Germline V lookup: CDR1 MNHNS, CDR2 SASEGT. V was trimmed by 2 bases and J by 0 bases, leaving 8 bases between them. This CDR3 is 16 amino acids long. This CDR3 is CASSELWASGANVLTF. For the CDR3, the DNA is TGTGCCAGCAGTGAATTGTGGGCCTCTGGGGCCAACGTCCTGACTTTC.

This clonotype has at least ten counts. The chain employs TRBV15 and TRBJ2-1; TRBD2 might be the D (5 bases). CDR1 is LNHNV, CDR2 YYDKDF, per germline (reference sequence). Trimming cost V 1 base and J 6 bases, with 13 bases left between them. The CDR3 has 15 residues. The CDR3 loop reads CATSRADSLINEQFF. CDR3 coding DNA: TGTGCCACCAGCAGAGCGGACTCCCTTATCAATGAGCAGTTCTTC. Looking up the rest from reference TRBV15 and TRBJ2-1 gives the full variable domain: DAMVIQNPRYQVTQFGKPVTLSCSQTLNHNVMYWYQQKSSQAPKLLFHYYDKDFNNEADTPDNFQSRRPNTSFCFLDIRSPGLGDTAMYLCATSRADSLINEQFFGPGTRLTVL.

This clonotype has more than one count but fewer than ten. V gene TRBV9 combines with J gene TRBJ2-3, with D uncertain. Germline CDR1 reads SGDLS; CDR2 reads YYNGEE. The CDR3 has 15 amino acids. The germline V and J ends were trimmed by 0 bases and 2 bases, with 10 bases remaining between them. CDR3 DNA sequence: TGTGCCAGCAGCGTAGTTGGGGATTTCACAGATACGCAGTATTTT. Residues: CASSVVGDFTDTQYF.

This clonotype has at least ten counts. V and J are TRBV11-2 and TRBJ2-1; 7 bases align to TRBD2. Trimming took 7 bases from V and 4 from J; bases not matched to a gene: 4. Germline values: CDR1 SGHAT, CDR2 FQNNGV. The CDR3 is made up of 13 amino acids. CDR3 nucleotides: TGTGCCAGCAAACTAGCGAGGTACAATGAGCAGTTCTTC. This gives the protein CASKLARYNEQFF. The full variable domain, completed using reference TRBV11-2 and TRBJ2-1, is EAGVAQSPRYKIIEKRQSVAFWCNPISGHATLYWYQQILGQGPKLLIQFQNNGVVDDSQLPKDRFSAERLKGVDSTLKIQPAKLEDSAVYLCASKLARYNEQFFGPGTRLTVL.

This clonotype turned up a few times. The gene calls are TRBV11-2 and TRBJ1-1; D call uncertain. V was pared by 6 bases and J by 1 base, with 9 bases between. In germline, CDR1 is SGHAT, CDR2 FQNNGV. The CDR3 covers 13 residues. CDR3 bases: TGTGCCAGCAGGTACATGGGGAACACTGAAGCTTTCTTT. This gives the protein CASRYMGNTEAFF.

This clonotype was counted at least ten times. The CDR3 spells CAISEWVGAGELTDTQYF. CDR3 DNA sequence: TGTGCCATCAGTGAGTGGGTGGGAGCGGGGGAACTCACAGATACGCAGTATTTT. This rearrangement joins TRBV10-3 to TRBJ2-3; 8 nucleotides match TRBD2. This CDR3 comprises 18 residues. V was pared by 1 base and J by 2 bases, with 11 bases of the junction left unmatched. Looked up from germline, CDR1 is ENHRY and CDR2 is SYGVKD.

At least ten counts were recorded for this clonotype. The chain combines TRBV20-1 with TRBJ1-6; no clear D. The CDR3 loop spans 16 amino acids. The V end was cut by 1 base, the J end by 5 bases, with 15 bases between. CDR1 is DFQATT, CDR2 SNEGSKA, per germline (reference sequence). The CDR3 here is CSARALESLNNSPLHF. The CDR3 DNA reads as TGCAGTGCTAGAGCCCTAGAGTCCTTAAATAATTCACCCCTCCACTTT.

The chain links TRBV28 to TRBJ2-7; 8 nucleotides align to TRBD1. CDR1 is MDHEN and CDR2 is SYDVKM in the germline V gene. Losses at the gene ends were 8 bases for V and 2 bases for J; bases not matched to a gene: 11. This CDR3 region has 15 residues. The DNA of the CDR3 is TGTGCCAGCCAGAACCCGGGACAGGTACCCTACGAGCAGTACTTC. Protein product: CASQNPGQVPYEQYF.